These T cell receptor beta chains were read from a single sample in a study of beta chain features in type 1 diabetes. This table comes from immunoSEQ multiplex PCR, and its TCRdb copy is limited to in-frame clones, with some not included. The sample has hundreds of thousands of clones, 11% to 15% seen once. The sample comprised naive CD4+ T cells from blood. These receptors all stem from a man aged 30-40 years in good health. Each CDR3 is given with its conserved first and last residue. The D gene is left open where the match is weak. Clone size is shown for a subset of rows, as once, few, many or a class of expanded clone.

V	D	size	J	CDR3	DNA
TRBV2	TRBD2	-	TRBJ2-3	CASSGTRPDTQYF	TGTGCCAGCAGCGGGACTAGACCAGATACGCAGTATTTT
TRBV29-1	-	few	TRBJ1-2	CSVEKGGYGYTF	TGCAGCGTTGAAAAAGGGGGCTATGGCTACACCTTC
TRBV9	-	few	TRBJ1-2	CASSVADGSYGYTF	TGTGCCAGCAGCGTAGCAGACGGGAGCTATGGCTACACCTTC
TRBV5-1	TRBD1	-	TRBJ1-2	CASSLDRDYGYTF	TGCGCCAGCAGCCTCGACAGGGACTATGGCTACACCTTC
TRBV7-2	-	few	TRBJ2-2	CASSKVAGYAGELFF	TGTGCCAGCAGCAAAGTGGCCGGGTACGCCGGGGAGCTGTTTTTT
TRBV15	-	-	TRBJ2-5	CATSRVGAQETQYF	TGTGCCACCAGCAGAGTGGGAGCCCAAGAGACCCAGTACTTC
TRBV7-2	TRBD1	-	TRBJ2-1	CASSLANPGTANNEQFF	TGTGCCAGCAGCTTAGCGAACCCCGGGACAGCTAACAATGAGCAGTTCTTC
TRBV29-1	-	few	TRBJ2-3	CSVDWVDTQYF	TGCAGCGTTGATTGGGTAGATACGCAGTATTTT
TRBV6-1	-	-	TRBJ1-4	CASSIADREKLFF	TGTGCCAGCTCGATAGCCGATCGTGAAAAACTGTTTTTT
TRBV7-2	-	few	TRBJ1-6	CASSLDRAANSPLHF	TGTGCCAGCAGCTTAGACAGGGCTGCTAATTCACCCCTCCACTTT
TRBV29-1	-	few	TRBJ1-4	CSAGGGKNEKLFF	TGCAGCGCGGGCGGGGGTAAGAATGAAAAACTGTTTTTT
TRBV25-1	-	-	TRBJ2-2	CASNKPSNTGELFF	TGTGCCAGTAACAAGCCTTCGAACACCGGGGAGCTGTTTTTT
TRBV30	-	-	TRBJ2-3	CAWSSGTQYF	TGTGCCTGGAGCAGTGGCACGCAGTATTTT
TRBV5-1	-	-	TRBJ2-5	CASSLGTLQETQYF	TGCGCCAGCAGCTTGGGGACGTTGCAAGAGACCCAGTACTTC
TRBV7-8	TRBD2	few	TRBJ2-1	CASSSERESYNEQFF	TGTGCCAGCAGCTCTGAGCGGGAAAGCTACAATGAGCAGTTCTTC
TRBV19	TRBD1	few	TRBJ2-7	CASSSGQDYEQYF	TGTGCCAGTAGTTCCGGACAGGACTACGAGCAGTACTTC
TRBV9	TRBD2	-	TRBJ2-3	CASSVDQRGVADTQYF	TGTGCCAGCAGCGTAGATCAGCGGGGGGTGGCAGATACGCAGTATTTT
TRBV11-2	-	-	TRBJ2-7	CASSLPGTLGYEQYF	TGTGCCAGCAGCTTACCCGGGACCCTGGGTTACGAGCAGTACTTC
TRBV14	TRBD2	-	TRBJ2-3	CASSQQRGGTDTQYF	TGTGCCAGCAGCCAACAGCGGGGGGGCACAGATACGCAGTATTTT
TRBV30	-	many	TRBJ1-3	CAWSVMGVMSSGNTIYF	TGTGCCTGGAGTGTAATGGGAGTCATGAGCTCTGGAAACACCATATATTTT
TRBV9	-	few	TRBJ2-5	CASSVGIGGSGQETQYF	TGTGCCAGCAGCGTAGGGATCGGGGGTAGCGGCCAAGAGACCCAGTACTTC
TRBV7-6	TRBD1	few	TRBJ2-1	CASSLTGGNEQFF	TGTGCCAGCAGCCTTACAGGGGGCAATGAGCAGTTCTTC
TRBV9	-	few	TRBJ1-2	CASSVVEGGYTF	TGTGCCAGCAGCGTAGTTGAAGGTGGCTACACCTTC
TRBV19	TRBD2	few	TRBJ2-1	CATGLAGREQFF	TGTGCCACCGGACTAGCGGGACGTGAGCAGTTCTTC
TRBV14	-	-	TRBJ2-5	CASSLTLQGRSQETQYF	TGTGCCAGCAGCCTCACTCTCCAGGGCAGATCTCAAGAGACCCAGTACTTC
TRBV30	-	many	TRBJ2-6	CAWGRQLVSGANVLTF	TGTGCCTGGGGTCGACAGCTAGTCTCTGGGGCCAACGTCCTGACTTTC
TRBV20-1	-	-	TRBJ2-1	CSASTGNEQFF	TGCAGTGCTAGCACGGGGAATGAGCAGTTCTTC
TRBV14	TRBD2	many	TRBJ2-3	CASSPGGNTQYF	TGTGCCAGCAGCCCGGGGGGAAATACGCAGTATTTT
TRBV2	TRBD2	few	TRBJ2-1	CASSVRRGEYNEQFF	TGTGCCAGCAGCGTACGGCGGGGGGAGTACAATGAGCAGTTCTTC